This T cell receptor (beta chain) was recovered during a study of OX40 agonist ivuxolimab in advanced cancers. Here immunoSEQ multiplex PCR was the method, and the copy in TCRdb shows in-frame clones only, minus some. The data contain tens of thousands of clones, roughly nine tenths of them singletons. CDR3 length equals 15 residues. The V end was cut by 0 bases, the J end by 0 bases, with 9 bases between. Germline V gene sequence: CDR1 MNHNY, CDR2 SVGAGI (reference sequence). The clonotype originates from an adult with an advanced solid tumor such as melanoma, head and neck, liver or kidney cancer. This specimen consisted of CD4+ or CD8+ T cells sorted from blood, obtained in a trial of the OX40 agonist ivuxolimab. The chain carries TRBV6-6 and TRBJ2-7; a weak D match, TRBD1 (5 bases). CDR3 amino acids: CASSYSGAGSYEQYF. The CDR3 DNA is TGTGCCAGCAGTTACTCAGGGGCCGGCTCCTACGAGCAGTACTTC.